Presented here are 26 T cell receptor beta chains from one specimen sequenced in a study of T cell repertoires in cytomegalovirus infection. MiXCR, applied by TCRdb to the reads, yields one record per CDR3 protein. The sample carries 650,000 to 900,000 distinct CDR3 sequences, 32% recorded once. These receptors' targets are unknown. The material was cultured CD8+ T cells from PBMCs, obtained from culture after CMV antigen stimulation. Receptor source: a human donor in good health (CMV status not recorded). Some clones in this sample may be carry-over from other donors' samples.

This chain joins TRBV10-3 and TRBJ1-6; TRBD1 might be the D (6 bases). The CDR3 is 16 residues long. Looked up from germline, CDR1 is ENHRY and CDR2 is SYGVKD. V lost 4 bases and J lost 5, with 15 bases in between. The CDR3 loop is CAISARGDPDNSPLHF. The CDR3 nucleotides are TGTGCCATCAGTGCCAGGGGCGATCCTGATAATTCACCCCTCCACTTT.

This clonotype was observed many times. The CDR3 region is CASSEALEGGAYGYTF. The CDR3 DNA reads as TGTGCCAGCAGTGAAGCGCTAGAAGGGGGCGCTTATGGCTACACCTTC. The rearrangement uses TRBV6-1 and TRBJ1-2, with 7 nucleotides matching TRBD1. V shed 0 bases and J 5 bases; nucleotides not matched to a gene: 9. In germline, CDR1 is MNHNS, CDR2 SASEGT. CDR3 size: 16 residues.

CDR3 sequence: CASSRALGNSPLHF. The CDR3 region has the DNA TGTGCCAGCAGCCGGGCCCTGGGGAATTCACCCCTCCACTTT. This sequence joins TRBV14 and TRBJ1-6, with D hard to call. The CDR3 totals 14 residues. V lost 4 bases to trimming and J lost 7 bases, with 11 bases between them. Germline CDR1 is SGHDN and CDR2 is FVKESK.

The V gene is TRBV19, the J gene TRBJ1-1; maybe TRBD1 (5 bases). V was cut by 1 base and J by 0 bases, with 6 bases left in between. The germline CDR1 and CDR2 sequences are LNHDA and SQIVND (reference sequence). The CDR3 contains 14 residues. This chain's CDR3 is CASSIGGLNTEAFF. The CDR3 DNA reads as TGTGCCAGTAGTATAGGGGGCTTGAACACTGAAGCTTTCTTT.

This sequence joins TRBV7-9 and TRBJ2-5; TRBD2 matches 11 bases. The CDR3 totals 15 residues. Germline loops: CDR1 SEHNR, CDR2 FQNEAQ (reference sequence). V gave up 5 bases and J gave up 5 bases; unmatched junction bases: 7. Written as DNA, the CDR3 is TGTGCCAGCAGCCGCCTAGCGGGGGGCGATGAGACCCAGTACTTC. Protein sequence: CASSRLAGGDETQYF. Together with reference TRBV7-9 and TRBJ2-5, the CDR3 gives the full variable domain: DTGVSQNPRHKITKRGQNVTFRCDPISEHNRLYWYRQTLGQGPEFLTYFQNEAQLEKSRLLSDRFSAERPKGSFSTLEIQRTEQGDSAMYLCASSRLAGGDETQYFGPGTRLLVL.

This chain links TRBV9 with TRBJ1-1; tentative D call: TRBD1 (5 bases). The CDR3 contains 15 residues. Trimming stripped 0 bases from V and 1 base from J, with 10 bases between. Per germline, CDR1 SGDLS and CDR2 YYNGEE. The CDR3 DNA sequence: TGTGCCAGCAGCGTAGAGCAGGGTGGGAACACTGAAGCTTTCTTT. Translating gives CASSVEQGGNTEAFF.

This clonotype showed up just a few times. CDR3 protein: CASSPRWERGTDTQYF. Here the CDR3 DNA reads TGTGCCAGTAGCCCGAGGTGGGAAAGGGGCACAGATACGCAGTATTTT. V gene TRBV19 combines with J gene TRBJ2-3; D call uncertain. Trimming pared 6 bases from V and 1 base from J, leaving 17 bases between. Germline V gene lookup returns CDR1 LNHDA and CDR2 SQIVND (reference sequence). CDR3 length equals 16 residues.

This clonotype has only a few counts. J is TRBJ2-1 and V is TRBV6-5; 9 positions agree with TRBD1. The J segment lost 6 bases and the V segment lost 2 bases, leaving 8 bases of the junction unmatched. The CDR3 contains 16 residues. Per the germline V gene, CDR1 is MNHEY and CDR2 is SVGAGI. The CDR3 DNA is TGTGCCAGCAGTTACCAGTTAGGGACAGGGTTCAATGAGCAGTTCTTC. This translates into CASSYQLGTGFNEQFF.

The sample holds one count of this clonotype. V usage is TRBV7-9 and J usage is TRBJ1-2; D gene uncertain. In germline, CDR1 is SEHNR, CDR2 FQNEAQ (reference sequence). The CDR3 totals 13 residues. The V end lost 4 bases, the J end lost 0 bases, and 6 bases lay between the germline ends. The DNA for the CDR3 is TGTGCCAGCAGCTCCTATGCTAACTATGGCTACACCTTC. It yields the protein CASSSYANYGYTF.

A few counts support this clonotype. The rearrangement links TRBV7-9 to TRBJ2-1; D is possibly TRBD1 (6 bases). The CDR3 runs 16 residues. CDR1 SEHNR and CDR2 FQNEAQ come from the germline V gene (reference sequence). The V and J ends lost 5 bases and 4 bases respectively, with 18 bases between them. The CDR3: CASSPGWGPAYNEQFF. The CDR3 DNA reads TGTGCCAGCAGCCCCGGATGGGGGCCTGCTTACAATGAGCAGTTCTTC.

The V and J genes are TRBV6-2 or TRBV6-3 and TRBJ2-3; no clear D gene. The germline V gene has CDR1 MNHEY and CDR2 SVGEGT. The CDR3 runs 11 residues. This chain's CDR3 is CTTAYTDTQYF. The CDR3 nucleotides read TGTACCACCGCCTACACAGATACGCAGTATTTT.

The chain couples TRBV9 to TRBJ2-3, with D possibly TRBD1 on 5 matching bases. This CDR3 spans 16 amino acids. Germline CDR1 reads SGDLS; CDR2 reads YYNGEE. Trimming took off 3 bases at V and 2 bases at J, with 16 bases between the two ends. The CDR3 coding sequence is TGTGCCAGCAGCGCCGATGGGGCCTCCTACACAGATACGCAGTATTTT. This encodes CASSADGASYTDTQYF.

This CDR3 is CASTQGGSRRLGEQYF. The CDR3, as DNA: TGTGCCAGCACCCAGGGGGGGTCCCGCCGACTTGGCGAGCAGTACTTC. This sequence joins TRBV5-6 and TRBJ2-7; D tentatively fits TRBD1 or TRBD2 (7 bases each). Germline CDR1 SGHDT, CDR2 YYEEEE. The CDR3 loop spans 16 amino acids. Trimming pared 6 bases from V and 6 bases from J, leaving 25 bases between.

A word on this clonotype: Its ends do not fully match the called genes, so a read error is possible. The gene calls are TRBV6-8 and TRBJ1-3; 7 bases match TRBD1. This CDR3 has 15 amino acids. Per germline, CDR1 MNHGY and CDR2 SAAAGT. The CDR3 spells CVSGRAGTDQNTIYF. DNA of the CDR3: TGTGTCAGCGGACGGGCCGGGACAGATCAAAACACCATATATTTT.

This clonotype was recorded many times. This chain connects TRBV7-2 to TRBJ1-3; D is unclear. Germline CDR1 and CDR2: SGHTA and FQGNSA. With 6 bases removed from V and 2 bases from J, the gap between germline ends came to 14 bases. The CDR3 runs 15 residues. CDR3 in DNA: TGTGCCAGCAGGTTCCCGGGAACAGCTGGAAACACCATATATTTT. Translation: CASRFPGTAGNTIYF.

The chain employs TRBV14 and TRBJ1-2; D gene unclear. With 1 base removed from V and 4 bases from J, the gap between germline ends came to 7 bases. Germline values: CDR1 SGHDN, CDR2 FVKESK. CDR3 size: 13 residues. CDR3 sequence: CASSQVHGYGYTF. The CDR3 DNA follows: TGTGCCAGCAGCCAAGTCCATGGCTATGGCTACACCTTC.

The chain couples TRBV19 to TRBJ1-1; D may be TRBD1 (5 bases). Germline loops: CDR1 LNHDA, CDR2 SQIVND (reference sequence). With 10 bases removed from V and 4 bases from J, the gap between germline ends came to 19 bases. This CDR3 has 14 residues. The CDR3 nucleotides read TGTGCCACGGGGGGGTTAAAGCCGGGCACTGAAGCTTTCTTT. Its protein product is CATGGLKPGTEAFF.

V usage is TRBV10-3 and J usage is TRBJ2-1; either TRBD1 or TRBD2 may supply D (5 bases each). CDR3 length: 16 amino acids. CDR1 and CDR2 (germline): ENHRY, SYGVKD. The germline V and J ends were trimmed by 3 bases and 5 bases, with 17 bases remaining between them. The CDR3 loop is CAISDPYRDGDNEQFF. CDR3 DNA sequence: TGTGCCATCAGTGATCCCTACCGGGACGGAGACAATGAGCAGTTCTTC.

As to this clonotype: Because the CDR3 is missing its conserved closing phenylalanine or tryptophan, this is likely a read error. The V call is TRBV29-1, the J call TRBJ2-3; D is possibly TRBD2 (7 bases). CDR1 SQVTM and CDR2 ANQGSEA come from the germline V gene. The V gene lost 4 bases and the J gene lost 1 base, with 21 bases spanning the gap. The CDR3 is made up of 17 amino acids. The DNA of the CDR3 is TGCAGCGTTGGCTTGCGGGGGCCTCTCCCGGGCACAGATACGCAGTATTAT. This codes for CSVGLRGPLPGTDTQYY.

This clonotype was picked up a small number of times. The chain joins TRBV12-3 or TRBV12-4 to TRBJ1-2; D is ambiguous. With 6 bases removed from V and 7 bases from J, the gap between germline ends came to 15 bases. CDR3 size: 13 residues. The CDR3 protein is CASSPGRGVGYTF. CDR3 DNA: TGTGCCAGCAGCCCTGGCCGGGGAGTTGGCTACACCTTC.

Notes on this clonotype: Just one base apart from a much larger clone, this may be a read error. V is TRBV7-8 and J is TRBJ2-1; D remains ambiguous. The CDR3 totals 15 residues. CDR1 is SGHVS, CDR2 FQNEAQ, per germline. CDR3 coding DNA: TGTGCCAACAGCTTATTGAGAGCGATCTACAATGAGCAGTTCTTC. Protein product: CANSLLRAIYNEQFF.

With respect to this clonotype: At one boundary the junction diverges from the germline segment, which might be a read error. The chain joins TRBV10-3 to TRBJ1-2, with D perhaps matching TRBD1 (6 bases). Germline V gene sequence: CDR1 ENHRY, CDR2 SYGVKD. The CDR3 is 15 residues long. The CDR3: CAIQGGRDSPYDYTF. For the CDR3, the DNA is TGTGCCATCCAAGGGGGACGCGATTCGCCCTATGACTACACCTTC.

This clonotype turned up a few times. V is TRBV7-9 and J is TRBJ2-1; D may be TRBD2 (6 bases). Looked up from germline, CDR1 is SEHNR and CDR2 is FQNEAQ (reference sequence). This CDR3 has 14 residues. Trimming shortened V by 6 bases and J by 10 bases, and 19 bases separated the two germline ends. The CDR3 DNA follows: TGTGCCAGCAGACCTCCTGGACTAACTGAAGAGCAGTTCTTC. Protein: CASRPPGLTEEQFF.

This chain connects TRBV20-1 to TRBJ1-5, with 7 bases matching TRBD1. Germline CDR1 reads DFQATT; CDR2 reads SNEGSKA (reference sequence). This CDR3 is built from 18 residues. With 3 bases clipped from V and 3 bases from J, the junction kept 17 bases outside the gene matches. CDR3 loop: CSASSANPGGRNNQPQHF. The CDR3 nucleotides read TGCAGTGCTAGTTCAGCGAACCCAGGGGGGAGGAACAATCAGCCCCAGCATTTT.

A few counts support this clonotype. The chain uses TRBV28 and TRBJ1-2, with TRBD1 matching 7 bases. Germline V gene data show CDR1 as MDHEN and CDR2 as SYDVKM. The CDR3 covers 14 residues. V trimming: 6 bases; J trimming: 3 bases; junction bases outside the gene matches: 7. The CDR3 region is CASSPHGTDYGYTF. The CDR3 coding sequence is TGTGCCAGCAGCCCGCATGGGACAGACTATGGCTACACCTTC.

This clonotype was found many times. The chain joins TRBV11-2 to TRBJ2-2, with 7 bases matching TRBD2. V shed 5 bases, J shed 2 bases, and the junction held 8 bases outside the gene matches. Germline values: CDR1 SGHAT, CDR2 FQNNGV. The length of the CDR3 is 16 residues. CDR3 nucleotide sequence: TGTGCCAGCAGCCGCCGGGACTACGCCAACACCGGGGAGCTGTTTTTT. Its protein product is CASSRRDYANTGELFF.